A single TCR beta chain is shown here with its context. Its antigen is not known. The data derive from a study of T cell repertoires in ileal Crohn's disease. Study details: Thiopurines (around 10) or anti-TNF agents (around 19) were given postoperatively to about half.

Adults with ileal or ileocolonic Crohn's disease and an indication for resection were eligible. Whole-study findings and limits: All patients with clonality above 26.8% had endoscopic recurrence.

V shed 4 bases and J 5 bases; nucleotides not matched to a gene: 9. This CDR3 contains 15 residues. Germline CDR1 SGHNT, CDR2 YYREEE (reference sequence). Generated by immunoSEQ multiplex PCR, the TCRdb table keeps only in-frame clones and is missing some. The sample holds about 16,000 clones; more than 85% are singletons and the top ten take 3% to 4%. Sequencing input: ileal tissue. The receptor's source is an adult with Crohn's disease. The chain combines TRBV5-4 with TRBJ1-1; 9 nucleotides line up with TRBD1. The CDR3 here is CASSPRQGTGTEAFF. CDR3 in DNA: TGTGCCAGCAGCCCCCGACAGGGGACAGGGACTGAAGCTTTCTTT.